The rows below give T cell receptor beta chains drawn from one sample of a study of blood T cell repertoires in COVID-19. Libraries were prepared by immunoSEQ multiplex PCR; TCRdb keeps only in-frame clonotypes and omits some of them. The sample consists of under 300,000 clones, about 85% of them appearing once. Sequences were obtained from peripheral blood. The receptors derive from a young man who had recovered from COVID-19. CDR3s include the opening cysteine and the closing phenylalanine or tryptophan. Each record gives: D gene, clone size, J gene, V gene, CDR3 DNA, CDR3 protein. The D gene is left open where the match is weak. Clone size is not always given. Where it is, it says once, few, many or a class for expanded clones.

d_gene: NA; abundance: NA; j_gene: TRBJ2-2; v_gene: TRBV6-1; CDR3nt: TGTGCCAGCAGTGAAGCGACAGGTCACACCGGGGAGCTGTTTTTT; CDR3aa: CASSEATGHTGELFF
d_gene: TRBD1; abundance: once; j_gene: TRBJ1-2; v_gene: TRBV6-5; CDR3nt: TGTGCCAGCAGTTCCCTGGACGGGACAGTCTATGGCTACACCTTC; CDR3aa: CASSSLDGTVYGYTF
d_gene: NA; abundance: NA; j_gene: TRBJ1-4; v_gene: TRBV6-5; CDR3nt: TGTGCCAGCAGCCTTAATGAAAAACTGTTTTTT; CDR3aa: CASSLNEKLFF
d_gene: TRBD1; abundance: NA; j_gene: TRBJ2-1; v_gene: TRBV27; CDR3nt: TGTGCCAGCAGTCCCACAGGGGGCCCCTACAATGAGCAGTTCTTC; CDR3aa: CASSPTGGPYNEQFF
d_gene: NA; abundance: NA; j_gene: TRBJ2-1; v_gene: TRBV2; CDR3nt: TGTGCCAGCAGTGACGCCGCAGGGGCCTACAATGAGCAGTTCTTC; CDR3aa: CASSDAAGAYNEQFF
d_gene: NA; abundance: NA; j_gene: TRBJ2-1; v_gene: TRBV7-3; CDR3nt: TGTGCCAGCAGCTTAACGGGGGACTCAGAGCAGTTCTTC; CDR3aa: CASSLTGDSEQFF
d_gene: NA; abundance: once; j_gene: TRBJ2-3; v_gene: TRBV5-8; CDR3nt: TGTGCCAGCAAACAGGCTTCGATGCAGTATTTT; CDR3aa: CASKQASMQYF
d_gene: TRBD1; abundance: NA; j_gene: TRBJ2-1; v_gene: TRBV7-9; CDR3nt: TGTGCCAGCAGCTTCGAGGACAGGGGAGGACTCTTC; CDR3aa: CASSFEDRGGLF
d_gene: NA; abundance: NA; j_gene: TRBJ2-5; v_gene: TRBV28; CDR3nt: TGTGCCAGCAATGGAGGGATAGAGACCCAGTACTTC; CDR3aa: CASNGGIETQYF
d_gene: NA; abundance: NA; j_gene: TRBJ2-7; v_gene: TRBV7-9; CDR3nt: TGTGCCAGCAGCTTAGAAGCTTGGGGCAGCTCCTACGAGCAGTACTTC; CDR3aa: CASSLEAWGSSYEQYF
d_gene: NA; abundance: NA; j_gene: TRBJ1-4; v_gene: TRBV4-2; CDR3nt: TGTGCCAGCAGCCAAGGGTGGTTTGGAGCAACTAATGAAAAACTGTTTTTT; CDR3aa: CASSQGWFGATNEKLFF
d_gene: TRBD2; abundance: once; j_gene: TRBJ2-7; v_gene: TRBV6-5; CDR3nt: TGTGCCAGCAGTTACTCGAGACTAGCGGAAAAACAGTACTTC; CDR3aa: CASSYSRLAEKQYF
d_gene: TRBD1; abundance: NA; j_gene: TRBJ1-1; v_gene: TRBV5-6; CDR3nt: TGTGCCAGCAGCTTACACGAGGGGGCGCGGACTGAAGCTTTCTTT; CDR3aa: CASSLHEGARTEAFF
d_gene: NA; abundance: NA; j_gene: TRBJ1-2; v_gene: TRBV5-1; CDR3nt: TGCGCCAGCAGGACGGGACTGTCGAGTCCTAACTATGGCTACACCTTC; CDR3aa: CASRTGLSSPNYGYTF
d_gene: NA; abundance: NA; j_gene: TRBJ2-3; v_gene: TRBV10-1; CDR3nt: TGCGCCAACAACGGGGGGCGCACAGATACGCAGTATTTT; CDR3aa: CANNGGRTDTQYF
d_gene: NA; abundance: NA; j_gene: TRBJ2-2; v_gene: TRBV7-6; CDR3nt: TGTGCCAGCAGCTTGGGGCAGGGTCGGACCGGGGAGCTGTTTTTT; CDR3aa: CASSLGQGRTGELFF
d_gene: TRBD1; abundance: few; j_gene: TRBJ1-5; v_gene: TRBV19; CDR3nt: TGTGCCAGTAGCGCGACAGGGGGCGTCAGCAATCAGCCCCAGCATTTT; CDR3aa: CASSATGGVSNQPQHF
d_gene: NA; abundance: NA; j_gene: TRBJ2-2; v_gene: TRBV10-3; CDR3nt: TGTGCCATCAGTGAGCCCCCTCCCGGGGAGCTGTTTTTT; CDR3aa: CAISEPPPGELFF
d_gene: NA; abundance: NA; j_gene: TRBJ1-3; v_gene: TRBV9; CDR3nt: TGTGCCAGCAGCGCCGGAGGTAGTCCAGGGGAATTGAACACCATATATTTT; CDR3aa: CASSAGGSPGELNTIYF
d_gene: NA; abundance: NA; j_gene: TRBJ2-1; v_gene: TRBV5-1; CDR3nt: TGCGCCAGCAGCATGAATGAGGGCTACTACAATGAGCAGTTCTTC; CDR3aa: CASSMNEGYYNEQFF
d_gene: TRBD1; abundance: NA; j_gene: TRBJ1-2; v_gene: TRBV4-2; CDR3nt: TGTGCCAGCAGCCCCTCGGGACAGGGGAGGCGTACCTATGGCTACACCTTC; CDR3aa: CASSPSGQGRRTYGYTF
d_gene: TRBD1; abundance: NA; j_gene: TRBJ2-2; v_gene: TRBV2; CDR3nt: TGTGCCAGCAATCCAGAGAGGGGGCGTGCCGGGGAGCTGTTTTTT; CDR3aa: CASNPERGRAGELFF
d_gene: NA; abundance: NA; j_gene: TRBJ2-2; v_gene: TRBV5-6; CDR3nt: TGTGCCAGCAGCCCCGTCCTCCTCAACACCGGGGAGCTGTTTTTT; CDR3aa: CASSPVLLNTGELFF
d_gene: NA; abundance: NA; j_gene: TRBJ2-1; v_gene: TRBV5-1; CDR3nt: TGCGCCAGCATGAGGGACAACTCCTACAATGAGCAGTTCTTC; CDR3aa: CASMRDNSYNEQFF
d_gene: TRBD2; abundance: NA; j_gene: TRBJ2-7; v_gene: TRBV7-9; CDR3nt: TGTGCCAGCAGCCTATTCTCCGGGACTAGCGGGGAATACGAGCAGTACTTC; CDR3aa: CASSLFSGTSGEYEQYF
d_gene: NA; abundance: NA; j_gene: TRBJ1-5; v_gene: TRBV12-3/TRBV12-4; CDR3nt: TGTGCCAGCAGCAGCGGGCAGCCCCAGCATTTT; CDR3aa: CASSSGQPQHF
d_gene: NA; abundance: NA; j_gene: TRBJ2-5; v_gene: TRBV21-1; CDR3nt: TGTGCCAGCAGCAACAATCGGGCTAGCGGGGGAGTTCGGCCAGAGACCCAGTACTTC; CDR3aa: CASSNNRASGGVRPETQYF
d_gene: NA; abundance: NA; j_gene: TRBJ2-2; v_gene: TRBV4-1; CDR3nt: TGCGCCAGCAGCCTTTTACCGACAGCCGGGGAGCTGTTTTTT; CDR3aa: CASSLLPTAGELFF
d_gene: NA; abundance: NA; j_gene: TRBJ1-3; v_gene: TRBV5-1; CDR3nt: TGCGCCAGCAGCATAGGACAGGGAAACACCATATATTTT; CDR3aa: CASSIGQGNTIYF
d_gene: NA; abundance: NA; j_gene: TRBJ2-7; v_gene: TRBV19; CDR3nt: TGTGCCAGTAGTCCCCGGAGAACGCGGAGCTCCTACGAGCAGTACTTC; CDR3aa: CASSPRRTRSSYEQYF
d_gene: TRBD1; abundance: NA; j_gene: TRBJ1-2; v_gene: TRBV7-9; CDR3nt: TGTGCCAGCAGCTCCGACAGGGGGCAAGGGGGCTACACCTTC; CDR3aa: CASSSDRGQGGYTF
d_gene: NA; abundance: NA; j_gene: TRBJ1-1; v_gene: TRBV19; CDR3nt: TGTGCCAGTGGCTACAGGGCCCTCCAGGGCACTGAAGCTTTCTTT; CDR3aa: CASGYRALQGTEAFF
d_gene: NA; abundance: NA; j_gene: TRBJ2-1; v_gene: TRBV9; CDR3nt: TGTGCCAGCACTGCGGATTTCAATGAGCAGTTCTTC; CDR3aa: CASTADFNEQFF
d_gene: NA; abundance: NA; j_gene: TRBJ2-3; v_gene: TRBV6-1; CDR3nt: TGTGCCAGCAGTGAAATGGGGAGAACAGATACGCAGTATTTT; CDR3aa: CASSEMGRTDTQYF
d_gene: TRBD2; abundance: NA; j_gene: TRBJ2-3; v_gene: TRBV5-4; CDR3nt: TGTGCCAGCAGTTCACGACTAGCGGGGGCAACAGATACGCAGTATTTT; CDR3aa: CASSSRLAGATDTQYF
d_gene: NA; abundance: NA; j_gene: TRBJ2-1; v_gene: TRBV27; CDR3nt: TGTGCCAGCAGTTTACAGGGGACCCTCAATGAGCAGTTCTTC; CDR3aa: CASSLQGTLNEQFF
d_gene: NA; abundance: NA; j_gene: TRBJ1-1; v_gene: TRBV6-1; CDR3nt: TGTGCCAGCAGTGAAGGCGGGTTGAACACTGAAGCTTTCTTT; CDR3aa: CASSEGGLNTEAFF
d_gene: NA; abundance: NA; j_gene: TRBJ1-2; v_gene: TRBV20-1; CDR3nt: TGCAGTGCCTCAGGCTACTATGGCTACACCTTC; CDR3aa: CSASGYYGYTF
d_gene: TRBD1; abundance: NA; j_gene: TRBJ1-1; v_gene: TRBV6-5; CDR3nt: TGTGCCAGCAACCCCGGGACAGGCAGGACTGAAGCTTTCTTT; CDR3aa: CASNPGTGRTEAFF
d_gene: TRBD1; abundance: NA; j_gene: TRBJ2-1; v_gene: TRBV29-1; CDR3nt: TGCAGCGTTGAAAAGGGGACAGGGTGGGATGAGCAGTTCTTC; CDR3aa: CSVEKGTGWDEQFF
d_gene: TRBD1; abundance: NA; j_gene: TRBJ2-3; v_gene: TRBV7-9; CDR3nt: TGTGCCAGCAGCCCGGGACAGGCGAATACAGATACGCAGTATTTT; CDR3aa: CASSPGQANTDTQYF
d_gene: TRBD1; abundance: NA; j_gene: TRBJ1-1; v_gene: TRBV2; CDR3nt: TGTGCCAGCAGGCCCAGACCGGGACAGGGTCCAGCTTTCTTT; CDR3aa: CASRPRPGQGPAFF
d_gene: TRBD1; abundance: NA; j_gene: TRBJ2-2; v_gene: TRBV5-1; CDR3nt: TGCGCCAGCAGCATAACCGCCTCAACGCCCCGGACAGGTACCGGGGAGCTGTTTTTT; CDR3aa: CASSITASTPRTGTGELFF
d_gene: NA; abundance: NA; j_gene: TRBJ2-3; v_gene: TRBV7-9; CDR3nt: TGTGCCAGCAGCGCCCCAGGGGGGGATACGCAGTATTTT; CDR3aa: CASSAPGGDTQYF
d_gene: TRBD2; abundance: NA; j_gene: TRBJ2-1; v_gene: TRBV7-3; CDR3nt: TGTGCCAGCAGCTCAACTAGCGGGGGGAACAATGAGCAGTTCTTC; CDR3aa: CASSSTSGGNNEQFF
d_gene: TRBD1; abundance: NA; j_gene: TRBJ2-1; v_gene: TRBV7-9; CDR3nt: TGTGCCAGCAGCTCCCGGGACAGGCCTTACAATGAGCAGTTCTTC; CDR3aa: CASSSRDRPYNEQFF
d_gene: NA; abundance: NA; j_gene: TRBJ2-2; v_gene: TRBV11-3; CDR3nt: TGTGCCAGCAGCTTAGACCTAGCGTCCGGGGAGCTGTTTTTT; CDR3aa: CASSLDLASGELFF
d_gene: NA; abundance: once; j_gene: TRBJ1-5; v_gene: TRBV19; CDR3nt: TGTGCCAGTAGTATAGTCGGGAATCAGCCCCAGCATTTT; CDR3aa: CASSIVGNQPQHF
d_gene: NA; abundance: NA; j_gene: TRBJ1-1; v_gene: TRBV9; CDR3nt: TGTGCCAGCAGCGTAGAGGTTGGGGCGAACACTGAAGCTTTCTTT; CDR3aa: CASSVEVGANTEAFF
d_gene: NA; abundance: NA; j_gene: TRBJ2-5; v_gene: TRBV13; CDR3nt: TGTGCCAGCAGCTTACTCCTGCAAGAGACCCAGTACTTC; CDR3aa: CASSLLLQETQYF
d_gene: TRBD1; abundance: NA; j_gene: TRBJ1-1; v_gene: TRBV5-5; CDR3nt: TGTGCCAGCAGCCAGTCCGGGACAGGGTTGGGGAGGACTGAAGCTTTCTTT; CDR3aa: CASSQSGTGLGRTEAFF
d_gene: TRBD1; abundance: NA; j_gene: TRBJ2-2; v_gene: TRBV5-4; CDR3nt: TGTGCCAGCGGAAGACAGGGGAAGGCGAACACCGGGGAGCTGTTTTTT; CDR3aa: CASGRQGKANTGELFF
d_gene: TRBD1; abundance: NA; j_gene: TRBJ2-1; v_gene: TRBV7-9; CDR3nt: TGTGCCAGCAGCCCACCGACCGGGACAGTCAGCTCCTACAATGAGCAGTTCTTC; CDR3aa: CASSPPTGTVSSYNEQFF